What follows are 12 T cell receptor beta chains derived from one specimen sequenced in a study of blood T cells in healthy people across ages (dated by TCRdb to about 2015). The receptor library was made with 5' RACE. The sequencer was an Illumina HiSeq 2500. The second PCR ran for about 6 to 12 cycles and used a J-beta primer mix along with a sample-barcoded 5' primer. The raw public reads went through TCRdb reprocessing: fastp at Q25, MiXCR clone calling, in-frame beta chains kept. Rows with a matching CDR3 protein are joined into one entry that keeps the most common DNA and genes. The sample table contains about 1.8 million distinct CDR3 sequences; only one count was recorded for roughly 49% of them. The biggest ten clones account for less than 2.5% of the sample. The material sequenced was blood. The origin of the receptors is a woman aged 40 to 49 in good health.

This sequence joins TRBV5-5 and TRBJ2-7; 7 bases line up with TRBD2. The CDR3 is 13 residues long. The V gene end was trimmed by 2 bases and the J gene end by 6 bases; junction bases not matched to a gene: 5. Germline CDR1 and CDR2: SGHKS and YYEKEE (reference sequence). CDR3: CASSFRDYGEQYF. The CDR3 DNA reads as TGTGCCAGCAGCTTCCGGGACTATGGCGAGCAGTACTTC.

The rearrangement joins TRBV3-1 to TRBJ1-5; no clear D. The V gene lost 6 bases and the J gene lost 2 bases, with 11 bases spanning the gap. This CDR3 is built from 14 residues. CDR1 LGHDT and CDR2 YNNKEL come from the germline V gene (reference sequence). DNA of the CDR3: TGTGCCAGCAGTCCCGACGGCCGCAATCAGCCCCAGCATTTT. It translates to CASSPDGRNQPQHF.

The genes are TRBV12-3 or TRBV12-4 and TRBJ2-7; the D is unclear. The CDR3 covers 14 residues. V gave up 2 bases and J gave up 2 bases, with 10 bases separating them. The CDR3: CASSLSSPPYEQYF. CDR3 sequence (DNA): TGTGCCAGCAGTTTAAGCTCCCCCCCCTACGAGCAGTACTTC.

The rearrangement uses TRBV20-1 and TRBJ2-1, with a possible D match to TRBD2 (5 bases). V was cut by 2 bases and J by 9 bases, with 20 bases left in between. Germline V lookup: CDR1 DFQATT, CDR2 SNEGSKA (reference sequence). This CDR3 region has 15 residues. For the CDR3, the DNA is TGCAGTGCTAGACCAGGACTCTACTCTCTCGGTGAGCAGTTCTTC. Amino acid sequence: CSARPGLYSLGEQFF.

DNA for the CDR3: TGTGCCAGCAGACCCGGACAGGGTCACAATGAGCAGTTCTTC. Amino acid sequence: CASRPGQGHNEQFF. This sequence joins TRBV7-2 and TRBJ2-1; TRBD1 matches 8 bases. The length of the CDR3 is 14 residues. V lost 6 bases, J lost 5 bases, and 6 bases stayed unmatched. Germline V gene sequence: CDR1 SGHTA, CDR2 FQGNSA.

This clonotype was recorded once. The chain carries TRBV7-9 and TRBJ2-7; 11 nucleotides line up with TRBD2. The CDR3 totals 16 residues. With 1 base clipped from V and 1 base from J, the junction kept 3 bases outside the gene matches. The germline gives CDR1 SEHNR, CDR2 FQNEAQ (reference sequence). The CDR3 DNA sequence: TGTGCCAGCAGCTTAGATCGACTAGCGGGATCCTACGAGCAGTACTTC. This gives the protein CASSLDRLAGSYEQYF.

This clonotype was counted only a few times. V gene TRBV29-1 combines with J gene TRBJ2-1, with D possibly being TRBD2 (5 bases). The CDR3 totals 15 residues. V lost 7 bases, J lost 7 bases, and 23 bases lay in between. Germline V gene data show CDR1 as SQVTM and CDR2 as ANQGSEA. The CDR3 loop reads CSALLPLGMWNEQFF. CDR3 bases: TGCAGCGCCCTTCTCCCCCTCGGGATGTGGAATGAGCAGTTCTTC.

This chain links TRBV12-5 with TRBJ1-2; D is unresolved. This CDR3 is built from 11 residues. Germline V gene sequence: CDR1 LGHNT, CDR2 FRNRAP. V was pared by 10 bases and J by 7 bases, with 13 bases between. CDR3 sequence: CATSEGFGYTF. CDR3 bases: TGTGCTACCTCTGAAGGGTTTGGCTACACCTTC.

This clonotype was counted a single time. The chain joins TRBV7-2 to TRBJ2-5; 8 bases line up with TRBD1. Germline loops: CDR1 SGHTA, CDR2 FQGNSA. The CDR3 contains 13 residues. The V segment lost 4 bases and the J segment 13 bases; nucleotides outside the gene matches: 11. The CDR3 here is CASSSPNGQGGYF. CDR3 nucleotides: TGTGCCAGCAGCTCACCAAATGGACAGGGAGGGTACTTC.

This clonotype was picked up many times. The CDR3 sequence: CASSPLGSHQETQYF. The CDR3 coding sequence is TGTGCCAGCTCACCTCTGGGCAGTCACCAAGAGACCCAGTACTTC. This rearrangement joins TRBV18 to TRBJ2-5; D ambiguous. Germline V gene data show CDR1 as KGHSH and CDR2 as LQKENI. This CDR3 spans 15 amino acids. V dropped 3 bases and J dropped 0 bases, with 11 bases sitting between them.

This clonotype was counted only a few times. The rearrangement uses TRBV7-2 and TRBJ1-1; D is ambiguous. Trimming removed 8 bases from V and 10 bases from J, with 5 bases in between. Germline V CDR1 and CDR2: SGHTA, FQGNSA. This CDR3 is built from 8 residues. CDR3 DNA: TGTGCCAGCGGCACAGCTTTCTTT. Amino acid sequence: CASGTAFF. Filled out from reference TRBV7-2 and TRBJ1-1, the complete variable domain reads GAGVSQSPSNKVTEKGKDVELRCDPISGHTALYWYRQSLGQGLEFLIYFQGNSAPDKSGLPSDRFSAERTGGSVSTLTIQRTQQEDSAVYLCASGTAFFGQGTRLTVV.

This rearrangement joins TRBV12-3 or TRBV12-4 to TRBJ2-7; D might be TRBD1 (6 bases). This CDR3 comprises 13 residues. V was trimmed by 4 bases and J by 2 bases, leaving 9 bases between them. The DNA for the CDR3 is TGTGCCAGCAGTTGGGGGCCACCCTACGAGCAGTACTTC. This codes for CASSWGPPYEQYF.